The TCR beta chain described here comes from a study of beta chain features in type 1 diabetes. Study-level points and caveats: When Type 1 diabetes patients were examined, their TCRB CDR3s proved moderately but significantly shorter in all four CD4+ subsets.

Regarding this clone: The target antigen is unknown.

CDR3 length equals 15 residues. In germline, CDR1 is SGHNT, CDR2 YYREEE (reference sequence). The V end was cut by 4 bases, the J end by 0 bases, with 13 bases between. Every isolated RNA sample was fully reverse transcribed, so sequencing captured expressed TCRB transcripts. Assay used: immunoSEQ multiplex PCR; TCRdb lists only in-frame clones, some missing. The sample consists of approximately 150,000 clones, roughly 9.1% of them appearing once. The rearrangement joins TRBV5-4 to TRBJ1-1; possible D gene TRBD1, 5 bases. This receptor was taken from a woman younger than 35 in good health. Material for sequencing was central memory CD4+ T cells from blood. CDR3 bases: TGTGCCAGCAGCGCAAGACAGAATTTGAACACTGAAGCTTTCTTT. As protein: CASSARQNLNTEAFF.